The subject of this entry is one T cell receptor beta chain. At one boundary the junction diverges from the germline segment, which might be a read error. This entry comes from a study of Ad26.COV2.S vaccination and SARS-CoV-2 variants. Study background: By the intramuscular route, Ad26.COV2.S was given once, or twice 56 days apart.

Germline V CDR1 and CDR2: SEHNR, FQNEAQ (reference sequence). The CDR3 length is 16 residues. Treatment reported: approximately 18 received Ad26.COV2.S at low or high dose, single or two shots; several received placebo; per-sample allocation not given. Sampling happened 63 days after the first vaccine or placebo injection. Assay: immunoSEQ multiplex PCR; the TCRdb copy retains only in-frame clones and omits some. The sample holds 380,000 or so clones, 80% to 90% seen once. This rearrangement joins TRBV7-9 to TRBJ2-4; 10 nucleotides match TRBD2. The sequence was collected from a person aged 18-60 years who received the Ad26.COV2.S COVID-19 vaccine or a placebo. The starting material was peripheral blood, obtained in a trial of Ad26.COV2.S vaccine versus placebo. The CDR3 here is CASSLVALVTSGPNIF. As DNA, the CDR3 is TGTGCCAGCAGCTTAGTCGCGTTGGTGACTAGCGGGCCCAATATCTTC.